A single sample is the source of the 23 T cell receptor beta chains below, sequenced in a study of beta chain features in type 1 diabetes. Findings and caveats of the study: TCRB CDR3s from Type 1 diabetes patients were moderately but significantly shorter in all four CD4+ subsets.

The antigens of these receptors remain unknown. Every bit of the isolated RNA underwent reverse transcription, so sequencing read expressed TCRB transcripts. The protocol was immunoSEQ multiplex PCR, while the TCRdb copy is restricted to in-frame clones and leaves out a portion. The data show about 260,000 clones, with just over 20% seen just once and 0.028% held by the top ten. Material for sequencing was naive CD4+ T cells from blood. Every receptor here comes from a woman aged 40-49 years with type 1 diabetes.

This clone turned up a few times. The chain joins TRBV7-3 to TRBJ2-5; 8 nucleotides match TRBD1. The CDR3 loop spans 15 amino acids. Per the germline V gene, CDR1 is SGHTA and CDR2 is FQGTGA. The trim removed 3 bases at V and 4 bases at J, leaving 7 bases unmatched. The CDR3 protein is CASSLMTGDGETQYF. The CDR3, as DNA: TGTGCCAGCAGCTTGATGACAGGGGATGGAGAGACCCAGTACTTC.

The rearrangement uses TRBV2 and TRBJ1-3; D is unclear. The ends were cut back, 2 bases at V and 0 bases at J, with 5 bases in the middle. The CDR3 extends over 14 amino acids. CDR1 and CDR2 (germline): SNHLY, FYNNEI. The CDR3 reads CASSERYSGNTIYF. CDR3 nucleotide sequence: TGTGCCAGCAGTGAACGGTACTCTGGAAACACCATATATTTT.

A note on this clone: The same CDR3 can be traced to other DNA sequences in this sample. The chain uses TRBV27 and TRBJ2-7, with TRBD1 as a possible D gene (5 bases). In germline, CDR1 is MNHEY, CDR2 SMNVEV (reference sequence). This CDR3 comprises 14 residues. V was clipped by 3 bases and J by 0 bases, with 9 bases between them. The CDR3 nucleotides read TGTGCCAGCAGTTTGGGGCAGAACTCCTACGAGCAGTACTTC. Translation: CASSLGQNSYEQYF.

This clone was found a few times. The chain recombines TRBV5-4 with TRBJ1-1, with 7 nucleotides matching TRBD1. The J segment lost 0 bases and the V segment lost 4 bases, leaving 6 bases of the junction unmatched. CDR1 and CDR2 (germline): SGHNT, YYREEE (reference sequence). The CDR3 is 15 amino acids. As DNA, the CDR3 is TGTGCCAGCAGCACCCGGACAGGACTGAACACTGAAGCTTTCTTT. Translated, it gives CASSTRTGLNTEAFF.

This clone was counted between two and nine times. The rearrangement joins TRBV29-1 to TRBJ2-2, with 7 bases that match TRBD1. Unmatched junction bases numbered 6, after V lost 3 bases and J lost 2 bases. Germline CDR1 and CDR2: SQVTM and ANQGSEA. The CDR3 spans 15 residues. CDR3 region: CSVEDGTVNTGELFF. The CDR3 DNA sequence: TGCAGCGTTGAGGATGGGACAGTTAACACCGGGGAGCTGTTTTTT.

This chain joins TRBV6-4 and TRBJ2-3, with 9 bases lining up with TRBD1. This CDR3 spans 15 amino acids. From germline, CDR1 is MRHNA and CDR2 SNTAGT. Trimming cost V 5 bases and J 3 bases; bases outside gene matches: 6. The CDR3 bases are TGTGCCAGCAGTCTACAGGGGGCATATACAGATACGCAGTATTTT. Translating it yields CASSLQGAYTDTQYF.

This clone showed up just a few times. J is TRBJ1-1 and V is TRBV29-1; D unclear. The CDR3 consists of 12 residues. V lost 0 bases to trimming and J lost 3 bases, with 5 bases between them. Per the germline V gene, CDR1 is SQVTM and CDR2 is ANQGSEA. CDR3 nucleotides: TGCAGCGTTGAAGATCAGGACACTGAAGCTTTCTTT. Amino acids: CSVEDQDTEAFF.

This clone was found a few times. The J gene is TRBJ2-1, the V gene TRBV6-5; D might be TRBD2 (5 bases). Germline V gives CDR1 MNHEY, CDR2 SVGAGI. Trimming cost V 0 bases and J 7 bases, with 13 bases left between them. The CDR3 runs to 15 residues. The CDR3 nucleotides read TGTGCCAGCAGTTACTCCGACCTCCCGGGGAATGAGCAGTTCTTC. Its translation: CASSYSDLPGNEQFF.

The chain uses TRBV20-1 and TRBJ1-1; a weak D match, TRBD1 (5 bases). The CDR3 has 10 amino acids. In germline, CDR1 is DFQATT, CDR2 SNEGSKA (reference sequence). CDR3 nucleotide sequence: TGCAGCAGCAGGGACACTGAAGCTTTCTTT. It codes for CSSRDTEAFF.

This clone was picked up one time. V and J are TRBV19 and TRBJ2-3; 7 positions agree with TRBD2. Germline V gives CDR1 LNHDA, CDR2 SQIVND (reference sequence). The length of the CDR3 is 13 residues. CDR3 in amino acids: CSSSGAHTDTQYF. The CDR3 nucleotides are TGTTCCTCTAGCGGAGCCCACACAGATACGCAGTATTTT.

The chain has TRBV30 and TRBJ2-7; 9 bases fit TRBD2. The CDR3 has 15 amino acids. CDR1 is GTSNPN, CDR2 SVGIG, per germline (reference sequence). V was pared by 2 bases and J by 7 bases, with 12 bases of the junction left unmatched. The CDR3 region has the DNA TGTGCCTGGAGTAAGGCGGGAGGGGGCTTTAGAGAGCAGTACTTC. Translation gives CAWSKAGGGFREQYF.

The gene calls are TRBV2 and TRBJ1-4, with TRBD1 identical over 12 bases. V lost 8 bases, J lost 13 bases, and 11 bases stayed unmatched. The CDR3 runs to 14 residues. Germline loops: CDR1 SNHLY, CDR2 FYNNEI. In nucleotides, the CDR3 is TGTGCCAGCGCTGGTACGGGACAGGGGGCTCGACTGTTTTTT. This translates into CASAGTGQGARLFF.

This clone was seen only a few times. The gene calls are TRBV4-3 and TRBJ2-7, with no clear D. The CDR3 is 15 residues long. Germline V gene data show CDR1 as LGHNA and CDR2 as YSLEER. V dropped 0 bases and J dropped 3 bases, with 12 bases sitting between them. In DNA, the CDR3 is TGCGCCAGCAGCCAAGATATCCGTTCGGGCTACGAGCAGTACTTC. It specifies CASSQDIRSGYEQYF.

The genes are TRBV7-9 and TRBJ1-4; TRBD1 matches 7 bases. The CDR3 contains 14 residues. V lost 5 bases, J lost 3 bases, and 3 bases stayed unmatched. Germline V CDR1 and CDR2: SEHNR, FQNEAQ (reference sequence). This CDR3 reads CASSAGQANEKLFF. The CDR3 DNA follows: TGTGCCAGCAGCGCTGGACAGGCTAATGAAAAACTGTTTTTT.

This sequence joins TRBV5-1 and TRBJ2-3, with 10 bases aligning to TRBD2. CDR3 length equals 16 residues. From germline, CDR1 is SGHRS and CDR2 YFSETQ. J was trimmed by 3 bases and V by 0 bases; bases with no gene match: 4. CDR3 sequence: CASSLGLAGETDTQYF. CDR3 DNA sequence: TGCGCCAGCAGCTTGGGCCTAGCGGGAGAGACAGATACGCAGTATTTT.

This clone was counted between two and nine times. The chain recombines TRBV6-5 with TRBJ1-2, with 10 bases matching TRBD1. CDR3 length: 14 residues. Per the germline V gene, CDR1 is MNHEY and CDR2 is SVGAGI. Trimming took 7 bases from V and 7 from J; bases not matched to a gene: 9. The CDR3 region has the DNA TGTGCCAGCAACAAGGGACAGGGGAGAGGTGGCTACACCTTC. Its protein is CASNKGQGRGGYTF.

The V call is TRBV2, the J call TRBJ2-6, with 8 bases fitting TRBD1. Germline CDR1 reads SNHLY; CDR2 reads FYNNEI. Unmatched junction bases numbered 6, after V lost 6 bases and J lost 2 bases. This CDR3 has 16 amino acids. Here the CDR3 DNA reads TGTGCCAGCAGCGGACAGGGTGGCCCTGGGGCCAACGTCCTGACTTTC. It specifies CASSGQGGPGANVLTF.

This clone came up a few times. This chain links TRBV7-9 with TRBJ1-3, with D tentatively TRBD1 (5 bases). Germline V gene data show CDR1 as SEHNR and CDR2 as FQNEAQ (reference sequence). CDR3 length: 18 residues. With 0 bases removed from V and 0 bases from J, the gap between germline ends came to 15 bases. Here the CDR3 reads CASSLASGTLGSGNTIYF. For the CDR3, the DNA is TGTGCCAGCAGCTTAGCCTCCGGGACTCTGGGCTCTGGAAACACCATATATTTT.

This sequence joins TRBV6-5 and TRBJ1-4, with D perhaps TRBD1 (5 bases). From germline, CDR1 is MNHEY and CDR2 SVGAGI. V was pared by 4 bases and J by 8 bases, with 11 bases between. The CDR3 extends over 13 amino acids. The CDR3 loop reads CASSSGIQEKLFF. DNA of the CDR3: TGTGCCAGCAGTTCAGGGATACAGGAAAAACTGTTTTTT.

As to this clone: Its ends do not fully match the called genes, so a read error is possible. CDR3 coding DNA: TGTGCCAGCAGTGATTACCTTCTAGCGGGAGGCCAGGTGCAGTACTTC. This encodes CASSDYLLAGGQVQYF. The chain has TRBV10-3 and TRBJ2-7, with TRBD2 matching over 11 bases. Germline values: CDR1 ENHRY, CDR2 SYGVKD. This CDR3 is 16 amino acids long.

The V gene is TRBV9, the J gene TRBJ2-5, with a possible D match to TRBD1 (6 bases). The CDR3 is made up of 15 amino acids. Germline loops: CDR1 SGDLS, CDR2 YYNGEE. V was clipped by 5 bases and J by 2 bases, with 16 bases between them. CDR3 region: CASSTSPGQQETQYF. In DNA, the CDR3 is TGTGCCAGCAGTACCTCTCCGGGACAACAAGAGACCCAGTACTTC. The whole variable domain, filled in from reference TRBV9 and TRBJ2-5, reads DSGVTQTPKHLITATGQRVTLRCSPRSGDLSVYWYQQSLDQGLQFLIQYYNGEERAKGNILERFSAQQFPDLHSELNLSSLELGDSALYFCASSTSPGQQETQYFGPGTRLLVL.

This clone was detected only a few times. V and J are TRBV10-3 and TRBJ2-7; perhaps TRBD1 as D (5 bases). The germline CDR1 and CDR2 sequences are ENHRY and SYGVKD. The CDR3 is made up of 16 amino acids. The ends were cut back, 6 bases at V and 0 bases at J, with 18 bases in the middle. This CDR3 reads CAIRPTNRKLSYEQYF. CDR3 coding DNA: TGTGCCATCAGGCCGACCAACAGGAAACTCTCCTACGAGCAGTACTTC.

This clone was recorded a few times. The J gene is TRBJ2-7, the V gene TRBV13; D possibly corresponds to TRBD1 (6 bases). Looked up from germline, CDR1 is PRHDT and CDR2 is FYEKMQ (reference sequence). The length of the CDR3 is 14 residues. V was shortened by 1 base and J by 4 bases, with 11 bases between the two germline ends. CDR3 protein: CASSLDRVQYEQYF. CDR3 bases: TGTGCCAGCAGCTTAGACAGGGTGCAGTACGAGCAGTACTTC.